These 30 T cell receptor beta chains share one sample of origin, sequenced in a study of OX40 agonist ivuxolimab in advanced cancers. Libraries were prepared by immunoSEQ multiplex PCR; TCRdb keeps only in-frame clonotypes and omits some of them. The sample carries 35,000 to 45,000 clones, 82% recorded once. The source material was CD4+ or CD8+ T cells sorted from blood, sampled in a trial of the OX40 agonist ivuxolimab. The receptors derive from an adult with an advanced solid tumor such as melanoma, head and neck, liver or kidney cancer.

The chain has TRBV6-1 and TRBJ2-7; D is unresolved. Germline values: CDR1 MNHNS, CDR2 SASEGT. The CDR3 sequence is 14 residues long. Trimming cost V 6 bases and J 0 bases, with 12 bases left between them. The CDR3 sequence: CASRQGPYSYEQYF. As DNA, the CDR3 is TGTGCCAGCAGACAAGGCCCTTACTCCTACGAGCAGTACTTC.

The table lists this clone with a few counts. V gene TRBV27 combines with J gene TRBJ1-4; the D is unclear. V lost 2 bases and J 4 bases, leaving 11 bases between the germline ends. This CDR3 comprises 15 residues. Germline assignment: CDR1 MNHEY and CDR2 SMNVEV (reference sequence). DNA of the CDR3: TGTGCCAGCAGTTTAGTACGAGCTTTTAATGAAAAACTGTTTTTT. Amino acids: CASSLVRAFNEKLFF. Using reference TRBV27 and TRBJ1-4 for the parts outside the CDR3, the full variable domain is EAQVTQNPRYLITVTGKKLTVTCSQNMNHEYMSWYRQDPGLGLRQIYYSMNVEVTDKGDVPEGYKVSRKEKRNFPLILESPSPNQTSLYFCASSLVRAFNEKLFFGSGTQLSVL.

This chain's CDR3 is CASSLVQGSYNEQFF. The CDR3 coding sequence is TGTGCCAGCAGCTTGGTCCAGGGTTCCTACAATGAGCAGTTCTTC. The V call is TRBV5-4, the J call TRBJ2-1; possible D gene TRBD1, 5 bases. V shed 0 bases and J shed 1 base, with 8 bases lying between them. Germline V lookup: CDR1 SGHNT, CDR2 YYREEE (reference sequence). CDR3 length: 15 amino acids.

This clone was counted between two and nine times. The chain uses TRBV18 and TRBJ1-5; D may be TRBD1 (5 bases). CDR1 is KGHSH and CDR2 is LQKENI in the germline V gene. Trimming pared 1 base from V and 7 bases from J, leaving 14 bases between. The CDR3 covers 15 residues. The CDR3 DNA is TGTGCCAGCTCACCACGGGTAGGGGCAGAACAGCCCCAGCATTTT. Its translation is CASSPRVGAEQPQHF.

This rearrangement joins TRBV30 to TRBJ1-4; D gene uncertain. CDR3 length equals 11 residues. Germline V gives CDR1 GTSNPN, CDR2 SVGIG (reference sequence). Trimming took 1 base from V and 8 from J, leaving 5 bases between them. CDR3 in amino acids: CAWSDQEKLFF. The CDR3 DNA is TGTGCCTGGAGTGATCAGGAAAAACTGTTTTTT.

The V call is TRBV5-1, the J call TRBJ2-3; D might be TRBD1 (5 bases). The CDR3 spans 18 residues. Trimming left V 4 bases short and J 0 bases short, with 21 bases between. Per germline, CDR1 SGHRS and CDR2 YFSETQ. The CDR3: CASSPSPLPGSSTDTQYF. In DNA form, the CDR3 reads TGCGCCAGCAGCCCCTCCCCTCTGCCAGGGTCTAGCACAGATACGCAGTATTTT.

In its sample, this clone was seen once. The chain employs TRBV7-8 and TRBJ2-3; the D gene is possibly TRBD1 (5 bases). The CDR3 sequence is 16 residues long. Trimming removed 5 bases at V and 3 bases at J, with 18 bases between. In germline, CDR1 is SGHVS, CDR2 FQNEAQ. CDR3 DNA sequence: TGTGCCAGCAGCCCGCTTATAGGACAAAAAACAGATACGCAGTATTTT. Protein product: CASSPLIGQKTDTQYF.

In this sample, this clone turned up once. The chain uses TRBV6-1 and TRBJ1-1; D may be TRBD1 (5 bases). This CDR3 region has 15 residues. CDR1 is MNHNS and CDR2 is SASEGT in the germline V gene. V was trimmed by 4 bases and J by 6 bases, leaving 18 bases between them. This CDR3 reads CASSGQWGGSPEAFF. CDR3 nucleotides: TGTGCCAGCAGTGGGCAGTGGGGCGGGAGCCCTGAAGCTTTCTTT.

The rearrangement links TRBV27 to TRBJ1-2; D may be TRBD1 (6 bases). CDR3 length: 16 residues. V dropped 4 bases and J dropped 2 bases, with 17 bases sitting between them. Germline CDR1 and CDR2: MNHEY and SMNVEV (reference sequence). The CDR3: CASSSLGTPKNYGYTF. CDR3 nucleotides: TGTGCCAGCAGTTCACTCGGGACACCAAAAAACTATGGCTACACCTTC.

This clone was seen a few times. V usage is TRBV4-3 and J usage is TRBJ1-1; D unresolved. Germline lookup yields CDR1 LGHNA and CDR2 YSLEER. V shed 0 bases and J shed 2 bases, with 10 bases lying between them. The CDR3 loop spans 15 amino acids. The CDR3 nucleotides read TGCGCCAGCAGCCAAGATAGAGCAGGCAACACTGAAGCTTTCTTT. It translates to CASSQDRAGNTEAFF.

The V gene is TRBV19, the J gene TRBJ2-1; a possible D gene is TRBD2 (6 bases). CDR1 and CDR2 from the germline V gene are LNHDA and SQIVND (reference sequence). The ends were cut back, 6 bases at V and 9 bases at J, with 12 bases in the middle. CDR3 length: 12 amino acids. The CDR3 loop reads CASSKLAGEQFF. In nucleotides, the CDR3 is TGTGCCAGTAGCAAACTAGCTGGTGAGCAGTTCTTC.

The chain links TRBV27 to TRBJ2-5, with 8 bases fitting TRBD2. The DNA end is more similar to TRBJ2-7, so the J call may be wrong. Germline CDR1 and CDR2: MNHEY and SMNVEV (reference sequence). The CDR3 covers 14 residues. This CDR3 reads CASSPSGGAYEQYF. The CDR3 DNA reads as TGTGCCAGCAGTCCCTCCGGGGGGGCCTACGAGCAGTACTTC.

The chain joins TRBV19 to TRBJ1-5, with a weak D call TRBD1 (6 bases). Germline V gene sequence: CDR1 LNHDA, CDR2 SQIVND (reference sequence). Between the trimmed V and J ends, which lost 9 bases and 2 bases, there was a span of 11 bases. The CDR3 extends over 13 amino acids. The CDR3 loop reads CASEAGGNQPQHF. For the CDR3, the DNA is TGTGCCAGCGAGGCAGGGGGCAATCAGCCCCAGCATTTT. Variable domain in full (rest from reference TRBV19 and TRBJ1-5): DGGITQSPKYLFRKEGQNVTLSCEQNLNHDAMYWYRQDPGQGLRLIYYSQIVNDFQKGDIAEGYSVSREKKESFPLTVTSAQKNPTAFYLCASEAGGNQPQHFGDGTRLSIL.

This sequence joins TRBV27 and TRBJ2-5, with 9 bases aligning to TRBD1. The last part of the DNA fits TRBJ2-7 better; the J call may be wrong. Germline lookup yields CDR1 MNHEY and CDR2 SMNVEV (reference sequence). The CDR3 extends over 15 amino acids. CDR3 DNA: TGTGCCAGCAGTTCCGTGTGGGACAGGGCCTACGAGCAGTACTTC. Translating it yields CASSSVWDRAYEQYF.

V is TRBV28 and J is TRBJ2-3; 11 positions match TRBD2. The CDR3 is 15 amino acids. The germline V gene has CDR1 MDHEN and CDR2 SYDVKM. The junction had 8 bases not matched to a gene; V was cut back by 5 bases and J by 7 bases. The chain's CDR3 is CASSQLAGVGYTQYF. Written as DNA, the CDR3 is TGTGCCAGCAGTCAACTAGCGGGAGTGGGTTATACGCAGTATTTT.

This rearrangement joins TRBV15 to TRBJ1-3; the D is unclear. The germline V gene has CDR1 LNHNV and CDR2 YYDKDF (reference sequence). This CDR3 has 12 amino acids. The germline V and J ends were trimmed by 6 bases and 4 bases, with 7 bases remaining between them. The CDR3 sequence: CATREPGNTIYF. In DNA form, the CDR3 reads TGTGCCACCAGGGAACCCGGAAACACCATATATTTT.

The gene calls are TRBV7-2 and TRBJ2-3, with 8 nucleotides matching TRBD2. Trimming removed 1 base from V and 1 base from J; junction bases left unmatched: 7. The CDR3 has 17 residues. The germline CDR1 and CDR2 sequences are SGHTA and FQGNSA. The CDR3 protein is CASSLGGSAGGTDTQYF. The CDR3 nucleotides read TGTGCCAGCAGCTTAGGAGGGTCAGCGGGGGGCACAGATACGCAGTATTTT.

The V gene is TRBV28, the J gene TRBJ2-1; 10 nucleotides line up with TRBD2. CDR3 length: 18 amino acids. Germline lookup yields CDR1 MDHEN and CDR2 SYDVKM. V gave up 3 bases and J gave up 2 bases; unmatched junction bases: 10. The CDR3, as DNA: TGTGCCAGCAGTTTTCGACTAGCGGGTTTACCTACCTACAATGAGCAGTTCTTC. Its translation is CASSFRLAGLPTYNEQFF.

The rearrangement uses TRBV11-2 and TRBJ2-1; D is unclear. The CDR3 consists of 14 residues. The germline V gene encodes CDR1 SGHAT and CDR2 FQNNGV. Trimming took off 4 bases at V and 5 bases at J, with 12 bases between the two ends. CDR3 sequence: CASSSAAPDNEQFF. The CDR3, as DNA: TGTGCCAGCAGCTCCGCAGCTCCGGACAATGAGCAGTTCTTC.

The chain links TRBV4-1 to TRBJ1-5; TRBD1 matches 7 bases. The V and J ends lost 1 base and 3 bases, in that order; junction bases with no gene match: 6. Germline lookup yields CDR1 MGHRA and CDR2 YSYEKL. The CDR3 is 16 residues long. The CDR3 protein is CASSQAQQGYNQPQHF. The CDR3, as DNA: TGCGCCAGCAGCCAAGCCCAACAGGGGTACAATCAGCCCCAGCATTTT.

This chain links TRBV28 with TRBJ2-1; 7 bases align to TRBD2. The CDR3 loop spans 12 amino acids. Germline V lookup: CDR1 MDHEN, CDR2 SYDVKM. The ends lost 9 bases at V and 4 bases at J; junction bases unmatched: 3. The CDR3 is CASGEGYNEQFF. CDR3 in DNA: TGTGCCAGTGGGGAGGGATACAATGAGCAGTTCTTC. The whole variable domain, filled in from reference TRBV28 and TRBJ2-1, reads DVKVTQSSRYLVKRTGEKVFLECVQDMDHENMFWYRQDPGLGLRLIYFSYDVKMKEKGDIPEGYSVSREKKERFSLILESASTNQTSMYLCASGEGYNEQFFGPGTRLTVL.

V usage is TRBV7-8 and J usage is TRBJ1-1; D uncertain. Trimming took off 1 base at V and 2 bases at J, with 8 bases between the two ends. This CDR3 contains 14 residues. The V gene's germline CDR1 is SGHVS and CDR2 FQNEAQ. Here the CDR3 reads CASSLVSGNTEAFF. The CDR3 nucleotides are TGTGCCAGCAGCTTAGTATCTGGAAACACTGAAGCTTTCTTT.

This clone has just a few counts. The CDR3 reads CASSPLAGGSYEQYF. The CDR3 DNA follows: TGTGCCAGCAGCCCACTAGCGGGAGGTTCCTACGAGCAGTACTTC. V and J are TRBV6-5 and TRBJ2-7, with 12 bases fitting TRBD2. The trim removed 6 bases at V and 1 base at J, leaving 4 bases unmatched. The CDR3 is made up of 15 amino acids. CDR1 is MNHEY, CDR2 SVGAGI, per germline.

The chain employs TRBV5-1 and TRBJ1-1, with D hard to call. V was cut by 0 bases and J by 7 bases, with 10 bases left in between. The germline V gene has CDR1 SGHRS and CDR2 YFSETQ. This CDR3 comprises 13 residues. The CDR3: CASSLEDIDEAFF. In DNA, the CDR3 is TGCGCCAGCAGCTTGGAAGATATCGATGAAGCTTTCTTT.

The rearrangement joins TRBV4-1 to TRBJ2-5, with 15 bases identical to TRBD2. The CDR3 extends over 19 amino acids. V shed 1 base, J shed 4 bases, and the junction held 10 bases outside the gene matches. The germline gives CDR1 MGHRA, CDR2 YSYEKL. The CDR3 here is CASSQAAGLAGGSGETQYF. The CDR3 DNA sequence: TGCGCCAGCAGCCAAGCAGCGGGACTAGCGGGGGGAAGCGGAGAGACCCAGTACTTC.

The genes are TRBV28 and TRBJ2-7; D unresolved. Germline assignment: CDR1 MDHEN and CDR2 SYDVKM. This CDR3 spans 12 amino acids. V was clipped by 5 bases and J by 2 bases, with 7 bases between them. Here the CDR3 reads CASSTNTYEQYF. CDR3 coding DNA: TGTGCCAGCAGTACGAATACCTACGAGCAGTACTTC.

The chain carries TRBV5-6 and TRBJ2-7; D tentatively reads TRBD1 or TRBD2 (5 bases each). There are 14 residues in the CDR3. Trimming pared 0 bases from V and 0 bases from J, leaving 7 bases between. Per germline, CDR1 SGHDT and CDR2 YYEEEE. The chain's CDR3 is CASSLGGASYEQYF. CDR3 nucleotides: TGTGCCAGCAGCTTGGGAGGGGCCTCCTACGAGCAGTACTTC.

The chain has TRBV9 and TRBJ1-2; 9 positions agree with TRBD1. Trimming took 7 bases from V and 7 from J; bases not matched to a gene: 8. The CDR3 loop spans 13 amino acids. Looked up from germline, CDR1 is SGDLS and CDR2 is YYNGEE. The CDR3 nucleotides are TGTGCCAGCGGGGACAGGGAAAGAAGTGGCTACACCTTC. Encoded protein: CASGDRERSGYTF. Variable domain in full (rest from reference TRBV9 and TRBJ1-2): DSGVTQTPKHLITATGQRVTLRCSPRSGDLSVYWYQQSLDQGLQFLIQYYNGEERAKGNILERFSAQQFPDLHSELNLSSLELGDSALYFCASGDRERSGYTFGSGTRLTVV.

This sequence joins TRBV5-1 and TRBJ2-5; the match to TRBD2 covers 7 bases. Germline CDR1 and CDR2: SGHRS and YFSETQ. The CDR3 is 16 amino acids. Unmatched junction bases numbered 7, after V lost 0 bases and J lost 2 bases. The CDR3 region has the DNA TGCGCCAGCAGCTTGGTTGCGGGGGAAGGTCAAGAGACCCAGTACTTC. Protein product: CASSLVAGEGQETQYF.

This chain links TRBV11-3 with TRBJ1-1; a possible D gene is TRBD1 (5 bases). V shed 1 base and J shed 3 bases, with 6 bases lying between them. The CDR3 runs 13 residues. Germline values: CDR1 SGHNT, CDR2 YENEEA. The CDR3 sequence: CASSLGQHTEAFF. In DNA, the CDR3 is TGTGCCAGCAGCTTAGGACAGCACACTGAAGCTTTCTTT.